One sample yielded the 32 T cell receptor beta chains listed below, sequenced in a study of CD8 T cells in Susac syndrome. About 0.5 to 1 ug RNA was reverse transcribed with random hexamers. TCRdb re-called the immunoSEQ multiplex PCR reads through MiXCR, storing one row per CDR3 protein. Among 75,000 to 95,000 distinct CDR3 sequences listed, roughly 96% were seen once. The sample consisted of CD8+ T cells from PBMCs. These receptors came from a human donor with Susac syndrome.

This rearrangement joins TRBV5-1 to TRBJ2-7, with D uncertain. V shed 4 bases and J shed 0 bases, with 14 bases lying between them. CDR1 is SGHRS, CDR2 YFSETQ, per germline. CDR3 size: 15 residues. Here the CDR3 DNA reads TGCGCCAGCAGCAGCCAGGCTGAAAGCTCCTACGAGCAGTACTTC. Translating gives CASSSQAESSYEQYF.

The gene calls are TRBV30 and TRBJ1-1; no clear D. This CDR3 comprises 13 residues. The germline V and J ends were trimmed by 1 base and 1 base, with 7 bases remaining between them. Per germline, CDR1 GTSNPN and CDR2 SVGIG (reference sequence). The CDR3 sequence: CAWSDMPNTEAFF. CDR3 sequence (DNA): TGTGCCTGGAGTGACATGCCGAACACTGAAGCTTTCTTT.

The genes are TRBV29-1 and TRBJ2-5, with TRBD1 as a possible D gene (6 bases). The V end was cut by 6 bases, the J end by 5 bases, with 19 bases between. The CDR3 is 14 amino acids. CDR1 SQVTM and CDR2 ANQGSEA come from the germline V gene. Written as DNA, the CDR3 is TGCAGCGTGACAGGTGTTAAAGTTTTTGAGACCCAGTACTTC. Its translation is CSVTGVKVFETQYF.

The chain links TRBV20-1 to TRBJ2-4; D call uncertain. V was clipped by 0 bases and J by 8 bases, with 5 bases between them. Germline lookup yields CDR1 DFQATT and CDR2 SNEGSKA (reference sequence). This CDR3 spans 11 amino acids. CDR3 amino acids: CSARDRHIQYF. CDR3 DNA sequence: TGCAGTGCTAGAGATCGGCACATTCAGTACTTC.

This clonotype is a singleton in its sample. The rearrangement links TRBV7-2 to TRBJ1-2; no clear D gene. Deletions cut 5 bases from V and 7 bases from J, with 14 bases between. The CDR3 is 13 amino acids. CDR1 and CDR2 (germline): SGHTA, FQGNSA. This chain's CDR3 is CASSNQPRSGYTF. The CDR3 region has the DNA TGTGCCAGCAGCAATCAACCGCGGAGTGGCTACACCTTC.

This rearrangement joins TRBV18 to TRBJ1-1; D remains ambiguous. The CDR3 length is 14 residues. Germline V gene lookup returns CDR1 KGHSH and CDR2 LQKENI. V lost 2 bases and J lost 0, with 7 bases in between. CDR3 sequence reads: CASSPGHLNTEAFF. The CDR3 DNA reads as TGTGCCAGCTCACCAGGGCACCTGAACACTGAAGCTTTCTTT. The full variable domain, rest sourced from reference TRBV18 and TRBJ1-1, is NAGVMQNPRHLVRRRGQEARLRCSPMKGHSHVYWYRQLPEEGLKFMVYLQKENIIDESGMPKERFSAEFPKEGPSILRIQQVVRGDSAAYFCASSPGHLNTEAFFGQGTRLTVV.

V gene TRBV28 combines with J gene TRBJ1-5, with D perhaps TRBD1 (5 bases). The CDR3 consists of 12 residues. CDR1 and CDR2 (germline): MDHEN, SYDVKM. V lost 7 bases and J lost 7, with 11 bases in between. Here the CDR3 DNA reads TGTGCCAGCACCATCGAGGGGCAGCCCCAGCATTTT. Amino acid sequence: CASTIEGQPQHF.

This chain connects TRBV20-1 to TRBJ2-7, with a weak D call TRBD2 (6 bases). V dropped 5 bases and J dropped 3 bases, with 20 bases sitting between them. The CDR3 loop spans 15 amino acids. CDR1 DFQATT and CDR2 SNEGSKA come from the germline V gene (reference sequence). The CDR3 DNA reads TGCAGTGCTTACCCGGGACTTGCCCAGATCTACGAGCAGTACTTC. Translating gives CSAYPGLAQIYEQYF.

The rearrangement uses TRBV12-3 or TRBV12-4 and TRBJ2-2, with a possible D match to TRBD1 (5 bases). The ends were cut back, 6 bases at V and 4 bases at J, with 27 bases in the middle. The CDR3 has 19 amino acids. Here the CDR3 DNA reads TGTGCCAGCAGCCTCCTCCCCTCCACAGGCAGCCCCTTCACCGGGGAGCTGTTTTTT. Its protein product is CASSLLPSTGSPFTGELFF.

J is TRBJ2-7 and V is TRBV6-2 or TRBV6-3, with D possibly being TRBD2 (6 bases). V shed 11 bases and J shed 2 bases, with 16 bases lying between them. Germline V lookup: CDR1 MNHEY, CDR2 SVGEGT. CDR3 length equals 13 residues. In DNA form, the CDR3 reads TGTGCCTGCGAACAGCGGGTTCCCTACGAGCAGTACTTC. It yields the protein CACEQRVPYEQYF.

The rearrangement joins TRBV28 to TRBJ1-1; D remains ambiguous. The CDR3 loop spans 13 amino acids. CDR1 MDHEN and CDR2 SYDVKM come from the germline V gene. V was shortened by 2 bases and J by 3 bases, with 7 bases between the two germline ends. The CDR3 DNA reads as TGTGCCAGCAGTTTAGTCCGGGACACTGAAGCTTTCTTT. This translates into CASSLVRDTEAFF. The full variable domain, with the rest looked up from reference TRBV28 and TRBJ1-1, is DVKVTQSSRYLVKRTGEKVFLECVQDMDHENMFWYRQDPGLGLRLIYFSYDVKMKEKGDIPEGYSVSREKKERFSLILESASTNQTSMYLCASSLVRDTEAFFGQGTRLTVV.

J is TRBJ2-4 and V is TRBV30, with 9 bases fitting TRBD2. CDR1 and CDR2 from the germline V gene are GTSNPN and SVGIG (reference sequence). The CDR3 sequence is 17 residues long. Trimming removed 0 bases from V and 0 bases from J; junction bases left unmatched: 6. This chain's CDR3 is CAWSVPSGDLAKNIQYF. CDR3 DNA: TGTGCCTGGAGTGTACCTAGCGGGGACTTAGCCAAAAACATTCAGTACTTC.

The chain links TRBV19 to TRBJ1-1; 7 bases map to TRBD1. V shed 9 bases, J shed 1 base, and the junction held 11 bases outside the gene matches. In germline, CDR1 is LNHDA, CDR2 SQIVND (reference sequence). The CDR3 loop spans 15 amino acids. The CDR3: CASHHPGQSNTEAFF. The CDR3 DNA sequence: TGTGCCAGCCATCACCCGGGACAGTCGAACACTGAAGCTTTCTTT.

The chain has TRBV20-1 and TRBJ1-1, with no clear D. The CDR3 extends over 11 amino acids. With 2 bases removed from V and 8 bases from J, the gap between germline ends came to 9 bases. Germline V lookup: CDR1 DFQATT, CDR2 SNEGSKA (reference sequence). The CDR3, as DNA: TGCAGTGCTAGACACACGATGGAAGCTTTCTTT. Translated: CSARHTMEAFF.

V usage is TRBV18 and J usage is TRBJ2-6, with D perhaps TRBD1 (6 bases). The V end lost 3 bases, the J end lost 1 base, and 13 bases lay between the germline ends. Germline loops: CDR1 KGHSH, CDR2 LQKENI. The CDR3 is made up of 17 amino acids. CDR3 DNA sequence: TGTGCCAGCTCACCGCTAGATACAGGGTCTGGGGCCAACGTCCTGACTTTC. Its translation: CASSPLDTGSGANVLTF.

The genes are TRBV27 and TRBJ2-7; D is unresolved. This CDR3 is 13 amino acids long. The germline V and J ends were trimmed by 0 bases and 7 bases, with 10 bases remaining between them. The germline V gene encodes CDR1 MNHEY and CDR2 SMNVEV (reference sequence). As DNA, the CDR3 is TGTGCCAGCAGTTTATCGCTGTCCCGAGAGCAGTACTTC. Encoded protein: CASSLSLSREQYF.

This CDR3 is CASRSDRSNQPQHF. For the CDR3, the DNA is TGTGCCAGCAGAAGTGACAGAAGCAATCAGCCCCAGCATTTT. The chain employs TRBV6-5 and TRBJ1-5; D might be TRBD1 (5 bases). Germline CDR1 MNHEY, CDR2 SVGAGI. With 6 bases removed from V and 1 base from J, the gap between germline ends came to 10 bases. The CDR3 runs to 14 residues.

The gene calls are TRBV7-3 and TRBJ1-1; D might be TRBD1 (6 bases). The CDR3 totals 15 residues. CDR1 is SGHTA, CDR2 FQGTGA, per germline. V was pared by 5 bases and J by 5 bases, with 18 bases between. The CDR3 DNA reads as TGTGCCAGCAGCCCTGGGGGGGCCAGGGGAACTGAAGCTTTCTTT. It translates to CASSPGGARGTEAFF.

V and J are TRBV20-1 and TRBJ1-2, with D possibly being TRBD1 (6 bases). The CDR3 runs 13 residues. CDR1 and CDR2 (germline): DFQATT, SNEGSKA (reference sequence). Trimming removed 3 bases at V and 3 bases at J, with 11 bases between. DNA of the CDR3: TGCAGTGCTAGGGAGGGGGAGTACTATGGCTACACCTTC. Encoded protein: CSAREGEYYGYTF.

The CDR3 loop reads CASSPRTANTGELFF. The CDR3 DNA sequence: TGTGCCAGCTCACCTCGGACAGCCAACACCGGGGAGCTGTTTTTT. J is TRBJ2-2 and V is TRBV18; weak D call: TRBD1 (6 bases). Germline lookup yields CDR1 KGHSH and CDR2 LQKENI. The ends were cut back, 3 bases at V and 2 bases at J, with 10 bases in the middle. This CDR3 region has 15 residues.

The chain employs TRBV7-3 and TRBJ2-2; 8 nucleotides agree with TRBD1. The length of the CDR3 is 14 residues. Trimming removed 5 bases from V and 7 bases from J; junction bases left unmatched: 6. Germline V gene lookup returns CDR1 SGHTA and CDR2 FQGTGA. CDR3 sequence reads: CASSKDRADGELFF. CDR3 in DNA: TGTGCCAGCAGCAAGGACAGGGCCGACGGGGAGCTGTTTTTT.

The genes are TRBV4-3 and TRBJ1-1; no reliable D call. CDR1 and CDR2 from the germline V gene are LGHNA and YSLEER. CDR3 length: 15 residues. Trimming stripped 4 bases from V and 0 bases from J, with 12 bases between. As DNA, the CDR3 is TGCGCCAGCAGCCCGAAGGACGGAATGAACACTGAAGCTTTCTTT. Its protein is CASSPKDGMNTEAFF.

The chain employs TRBV24-1 and TRBJ2-3; no clear D gene. Germline V gene data show CDR1 as KGHDR and CDR2 as SFDVKD. Trimming stripped 5 bases from V and 3 bases from J, with 5 bases between. This CDR3 has 12 residues. The CDR3 region is CATSGQTDTQYF. The CDR3 region has the DNA TGTGCCACCAGTGGCCAGACAGATACGCAGTATTTT.

The chain uses TRBV29-1 and TRBJ1-2, with D perhaps matching TRBD1 (6 bases). The CDR3 is 15 residues long. The germline V gene has CDR1 SQVTM and CDR2 ANQGSEA. With 7 bases removed from V and 6 bases from J, the gap between germline ends came to 24 bases. CDR3: CSAMDLGGALDGYTF. Written as DNA, the CDR3 is TGCAGCGCAATGGATCTCGGGGGGGCGCTTGATGGCTACACCTTC.

In this sample, this clonotype turned up once. This chain uses TRBV5-1 with TRBJ1-2; unclear D gene. Germline V lookup: CDR1 SGHRS, CDR2 YFSETQ. The CDR3 runs 16 residues. Trimming removed 0 bases at V and 4 bases at J, with 16 bases between. CDR3 coding DNA: TGCGCCAGCAGCTTGGCCTTCGGCGGGCCTACCTATGGCTACACCTTC. Protein sequence: CASSLAFGGPTYGYTF.

The chain combines TRBV11-2 with TRBJ1-1; TRBD1 agrees at 10 bases. Germline CDR1 and CDR2: SGHAT and FQNNGV. This CDR3 region has 15 residues. V lost 7 bases and J lost 4; bases outside the gene matches: 9. The chain's CDR3 is CASISTGGIGTEAFF. CDR3 DNA sequence: TGTGCCAGCATATCGACAGGGGGCATCGGCACTGAAGCTTTCTTT.

The genes are TRBV5-1 and TRBJ1-2, with a possible D match to TRBD1 (5 bases). This CDR3 is 15 amino acids long. The V gene's germline CDR1 is SGHRS and CDR2 YFSETQ. Deletions cut 7 bases from V and 4 bases from J, with 20 bases between. The CDR3 region has the DNA TGCGCCAGCCGACCGGATCAGGGATTCCTCTATGGCTACACCTTC. Amino acids: CASRPDQGFLYGYTF.

This chain connects TRBV24-1 to TRBJ1-5, with a possible D match to TRBD1 (6 bases). CDR3 length: 14 amino acids. The V and J ends lost 5 bases and 2 bases respectively, with 9 bases between them. Germline V CDR1 and CDR2: KGHDR, SFDVKD. The CDR3 sequence: CATSGDTRNQPQHF. CDR3 bases: TGTGCCACCAGTGGGGACACCCGCAATCAGCCCCAGCATTTT.

The chain is built from TRBV6-2 or TRBV6-3 and TRBJ2-2, with TRBD1 as a possible D gene (6 bases). Trimming took 8 bases from V and 4 from J, leaving 11 bases between them. The CDR3 totals 13 residues. Germline values: CDR1 MNHEY, CDR2 SVGEGT. The DNA of the CDR3 is TGTGCCAGCGGGTACAGGGTCACCGGGGAGCTGTTTTTT. As protein: CASGYRVTGELFF.

This sequence joins TRBV30 and TRBJ1-4; unclear D gene. The V end was cut by 0 bases, the J end by 5 bases, with 10 bases between. This CDR3 is 14 amino acids long. CDR1 GTSNPN and CDR2 SVGIG come from the germline V gene (reference sequence). The CDR3 region is CAWSVRQANEKLFF. The CDR3 bases are TGTGCCTGGAGTGTTCGGCAGGCAAATGAAAAACTGTTTTTT.

This chain connects TRBV24-1 to TRBJ2-2; D may be TRBD1 (5 bases). Germline V gene lookup returns CDR1 KGHDR and CDR2 SFDVKD. Trimming stripped 5 bases from V and 6 bases from J, with 12 bases between. The CDR3 has 14 residues. This CDR3 is CATSVAGRPGELFF. The CDR3 DNA reads as TGTGCCACCAGTGTTGCAGGGCGACCCGGGGAGCTGTTTTTT.

The rearrangement uses TRBV29-1 and TRBJ2-3, with D perhaps TRBD2 (6 bases). Germline assignment: CDR1 SQVTM and CDR2 ANQGSEA. V was shortened by 5 bases and J by 3 bases, with 9 bases between the two germline ends. The CDR3 runs 12 residues. The CDR3 coding sequence is TGCAGCGTTAGACGGGGGACAGATACGCAGTATTTT. It codes for CSVRRGTDTQYF.